A single sample gave rise to the 27 T cell receptor beta chains below, sequenced in a study of patients and donors after allogeneic stem cell transplantation (TCRdb year 2020). Receptor libraries were prepared by RT-PCR. The instrument given in TCRdb is NextSeq 550. TCRdb cleaned the public reads at Q25 with fastp, built clones with MiXCR and kept in-frame beta chains. Identical CDR3 proteins give one entry, which carries the most common genes and DNA. This sample lists about a million distinct CDR3 sequences; about a sixth were detected once. Approximately 5.9% of the sample goes to the ten largest clones. Source material: blood, either unsorted or a sorted T cell fraction (not recorded which). These receptors came from a human donor who was either an allogeneic HSCT recipient or a stem cell or donor lymphocyte infusion donor (not recorded which). It is not recorded whose cells these are; they may come from a transplant donor.

This rearrangement joins TRBV7-6 to TRBJ2-2; D assignment may be TRBD1 or TRBD2 (5 bases each). The V end was cut by 4 bases, the J end by 11 bases, with 29 bases between. Looked up from germline, CDR1 is SGHVS and CDR2 is FNYEAQ. The CDR3 extends over 18 amino acids. The CDR3: CASSYIWGQGRSHLELFF. In nucleotides, the CDR3 is TGTGCCAGCAGCTACATATGGGGCCAGGGACGGAGCCATTTAGAGCTGTTTTTT.

This clonotype was counted a few times. The chain combines TRBV2 with TRBJ1-5; D may be TRBD1 (6 bases). Germline assignment: CDR1 SNHLY and CDR2 FYNNEI. The CDR3 contains 14 residues. Trimming took 6 bases from V and 3 from J, leaving 12 bases between them. In DNA, the CDR3 is TGTGCCAGCAGGTTAACAGGGAACAATCAGCCCCAGCATTTT. It codes for CASRLTGNNQPQHF.

This clonotype was observed a few times. This chain connects TRBV20-1 to TRBJ1-1; 7 nucleotides line up with TRBD1. The CDR3 sequence is 13 residues long. V gave up 1 base and J gave up 5 bases; unmatched junction bases: 4. CDR1 and CDR2 from the germline V gene are DFQATT and SNEGSKA (reference sequence). CDR3 region: CSARGNRGTEAFF. CDR3 sequence (DNA): TGCAGTGCTAGAGGGAACAGGGGAACTGAAGCTTTCTTT.

This clonotype came up a few times. CDR3 loop: CASSHRGLAGRDYEQYF. The CDR3 coding sequence is TGTGCCAGCAGCCACCGGGGACTAGCGGGGCGCGACTACGAGCAGTACTTC. V is TRBV3-1 and J is TRBJ2-7; 13 bases align to TRBD2. V shed 3 bases and J 3 bases; nucleotides not matched to a gene: 8. Germline lookup yields CDR1 LGHDT and CDR2 YNNKEL (reference sequence). The CDR3 length is 17 residues.

The chain couples TRBV9 to TRBJ2-7, with D maybe TRBD1 (5 bases). Germline lookup yields CDR1 SGDLS and CDR2 YYNGEE. This CDR3 is 15 amino acids long. V was clipped by 4 bases and J by 2 bases, with 16 bases between them. CDR3 DNA: TGTGCCAGCAGCCCAAGGGGTGGGCAGACCTACGAGCAGTACTTC. This translates into CASSPRGGQTYEQYF.

The genes are TRBV11-2 and TRBJ2-1; D not resolved. The V and J ends lost 1 base and 6 bases respectively, with 13 bases between them. This CDR3 is built from 15 residues. CDR1 SGHAT and CDR2 FQNNGV come from the germline V gene. The CDR3 sequence is CASSLGDQALNEQFF. CDR3 coding DNA: TGTGCCAGCAGCTTAGGGGATCAGGCCCTCAATGAGCAGTTCTTC.

V usage is TRBV29-1 and J usage is TRBJ2-3; TRBD2 agrees at 12 bases. The CDR3 runs 16 residues. The germline V gene encodes CDR1 SQVTM and CDR2 ANQGSEA. V lost 2 bases to trimming and J lost 5 bases; unmatched junction nucleotides: 8. The CDR3 bases are TGCAGCGTTGAAAAGGCTAGCGGGAGGGTCTTAGATACGCAGTATTTT. Residues: CSVEKASGRVLDTQYF.

The genes are TRBV5-1 and TRBJ1-1; possible D gene TRBD1, 5 bases. The CDR3 extends over 14 amino acids. CDR1 and CDR2 (germline): SGHRS, YFSETQ. Trimming removed 3 bases from V and 6 bases from J, with 15 bases in between. The CDR3 spells CASSSQLQGAEAFF. CDR3 nucleotide sequence: TGCGCCAGCAGCTCACAGCTCCAGGGCGCTGAAGCTTTCTTT.

This clonotype has just a few counts. The genes are TRBV3-1 and TRBJ2-7; a weak D match, TRBD1 (5 bases). Trimming took off 4 bases at V and 2 bases at J, with 9 bases between the two ends. The CDR3 has 13 amino acids. CDR1 is LGHDT, CDR2 YNNKEL, per germline (reference sequence). The CDR3 loop reads CASSRPGTYEQYF. The CDR3 coding sequence is TGTGCCAGCAGCCGTCCAGGGACCTACGAGCAGTACTTC.

This clonotype appeared a few times. CDR3 in DNA: TGTGCCAGCAGCTACCGGGACCTTAACACCGGGGAGCTGTTTTTT. As protein: CASSYRDLNTGELFF. This chain joins TRBV11-2 and TRBJ2-2; D is tentatively TRBD1 or TRBD2 (5 bases each). Trimming shortened V by 4 bases and J by 2 bases, and 11 bases separated the two germline ends. CDR1 and CDR2 (germline): SGHAT, FQNNGV. This CDR3 comprises 15 residues.

The gene calls are TRBV10-3 and TRBJ2-7, with D unresolved. The germline V and J ends were trimmed by 2 bases and 4 bases, with 9 bases remaining between them. Germline loops: CDR1 ENHRY, CDR2 SYGVKD. This CDR3 region has 13 residues. The CDR3 sequence is CAISERVDYEQYF. The CDR3 coding sequence is TGTGCCATCAGTGAGCGGGTAGATTACGAGCAGTACTTC.

This clonotype was picked up one time. This chain connects TRBV5-1 to TRBJ2-3; 11 bases fit TRBD2. Germline loops: CDR1 SGHRS, CDR2 YFSETQ. The CDR3 is 16 residues long. Losses at the gene ends were 2 bases for V and 3 bases for J; bases not matched to a gene: 5. CDR3 bases: TGCGCCAGCAGCTTTTATACTAGCGGGAGTACAGATACGCAGTATTTT. Translation gives CASSFYTSGSTDTQYF. Full variable domain (missing parts from reference TRBV5-1 and TRBJ2-3): KAGVTQTPRYLIKTRGQQVTLSCSPISGHRSVSWYQQTPGQGLQFLFEYFSETQRNKGNFPGRFSGRQFSNSRSEMNVSTLELGDSALYLCASSFYTSGSTDTQYFGPGTRLTVL.

This clonotype has more than one count but fewer than ten. This chain links TRBV20-1 with TRBJ2-7, with a possible D match to TRBD2 (6 bases). Trimming removed 6 bases at V and 4 bases at J, with 16 bases between. The germline gives CDR1 DFQATT, CDR2 SNEGSKA (reference sequence). CDR3 size: 13 residues. The CDR3 bases are TGCAGTGCCGGAAGGGACTCCTATTACGAGCAGTACTTC. This sequence encodes CSAGRDSYYEQYF.

This clonotype was picked up a small number of times. CDR3 sequence (DNA): TGCGCCAGCAGCTTGGTTCCAGGCGGGGATCAGCCCCAGCATTTT. This translates into CASSLVPGGDQPQHF. The chain combines TRBV5-1 with TRBJ1-5; D is unresolved. The CDR3 runs to 15 residues. The germline V and J ends were trimmed by 0 bases and 5 bases, with 12 bases remaining between them. Germline V gene sequence: CDR1 SGHRS, CDR2 YFSETQ. The full variable domain, rest sourced from reference TRBV5-1 and TRBJ1-5, is KAGVTQTPRYLIKTRGQQVTLSCSPISGHRSVSWYQQTPGQGLQFLFEYFSETQRNKGNFPGRFSGRQFSNSRSEMNVSTLELGDSALYLCASSLVPGGDQPQHFGDGTRLSIL.

This clonotype was seen at least ten times. Here the CDR3 reads CASSNRLAGTGSEAFF. CDR3 DNA sequence: TGTGCCAGCAGCAACCGTTTAGCCGGGACAGGATCTGAAGCTTTCTTT. The chain carries TRBV13 and TRBJ1-1; 8 bases agree with TRBD1. The CDR3 has 16 residues. Per germline, CDR1 PRHDT and CDR2 FYEKMQ (reference sequence). Trimming took 5 bases from V and 6 from J; bases not matched to a gene: 14.

The chain carries TRBV20-1 and TRBJ2-3, with 10 bases lining up with TRBD2. CDR3 length equals 12 residues. V trimming: 5 bases; J trimming: 13 bases; junction bases outside the gene matches: 9. Looked up from germline, CDR1 is DFQATT and CDR2 is SNEGSKA (reference sequence). Here the CDR3 reads CSAVQQLAGKYF. CDR3 bases: TGCAGTGCTGTCCAACAACTAGCGGGAAAGTATTTT.

This clonotype was seen a few times. The chain has TRBV2 and TRBJ2-7; D may be TRBD1 or TRBD2 (6 bases each). CDR1 and CDR2 from the germline V gene are SNHLY and FYNNEI. CDR3 size: 13 residues. Between the trimmed V and J ends, which lost 5 bases and 5 bases, there was a span of 13 bases. The CDR3 reads CASSTGGGDEQYF. CDR3 bases: TGTGCCAGCAGTACCGGGGGCGGGGACGAGCAGTACTTC.

This sequence joins TRBV7-2 and TRBJ2-3, with D uncertain. The germline V and J ends were trimmed by 5 bases and 7 bases, with 13 bases remaining between them. Looked up from germline, CDR1 is SGHTA and CDR2 is FQGNSA. The CDR3 loop spans 13 amino acids. CDR3 residues: CASSHPGRYTQYF. CDR3 sequence (DNA): TGTGCCAGCAGCCATCCCGGACGGTATACGCAGTATTTT. Looking up the rest from reference TRBV7-2 and TRBJ2-3 gives the full variable domain: GAGVSQSPSNKVTEKGKDVELRCDPISGHTALYWYRQSLGQGLEFLIYFQGNSAPDKSGLPSDRFSAERTGGSVSTLTIQRTQQEDSAVYLCASSHPGRYTQYFGPGTRLTVL.

This clonotype was found many times. The CDR3 sequence: CASSSTGGTDTQYF. CDR3 coding DNA: TGTGCCAGCAGTTCGACAGGGGGCACAGATACGCAGTATTTT. The chain has TRBV12-3 or TRBV12-4 and TRBJ2-3; 8 bases line up with TRBD1. J gave up 1 base and V 4 bases, and 1 base lay outside the gene matches. This CDR3 spans 14 amino acids.

This chain joins TRBV27 and TRBJ2-7; 13 positions match TRBD2. V dropped 3 bases and J dropped 7; count of bases not matched to a gene: 9. The CDR3 is made up of 16 amino acids. Germline CDR1 MNHEY, CDR2 SMNVEV (reference sequence). CDR3 sequence reads: CASSLLLAGGPDEQYF. DNA of the CDR3: TGTGCCAGCAGTTTGTTACTAGCGGGAGGGCCGGATGAGCAGTACTTC.

This clonotype was counted only a few times. This rearrangement joins TRBV6-5 to TRBJ2-1; TRBD1 matches 7 bases. Germline assignment: CDR1 MNHEY and CDR2 SVGAGI. Trimming took 0 bases from V and 6 from J; bases not matched to a gene: 8. The CDR3 covers 16 residues. CDR3 bases: TGTGCCAGCAGTTACTCGAAGTTTGCAGGGGGCAATGAGCAGTTCTTC. Protein product: CASSYSKFAGGNEQFF.

The V and J genes are TRBV3-1 and TRBJ2-4; D tentatively reads TRBD1 or TRBD2 (6 bases each). V was cut by 2 bases and J by 5 bases, with 13 bases left in between. The CDR3 length is 15 residues. In germline, CDR1 is LGHDT, CDR2 YNNKEL (reference sequence). The CDR3: CASSQNPRGENIQYF. The CDR3 region has the DNA TGTGCCAGCAGCCAAAATCCTAGGGGGGAAAACATTCAGTACTTC. The full variable domain, rest sourced from reference TRBV3-1 and TRBJ2-4, is DTAVSQTPKYLVTQMGNDKSIKCEQNLGHDTMYWYKQDSKKFLKIMFSYNNKELIINETVPNRFSPKSPDKAHLNLHINSLELGDSAVYFCASSQNPRGENIQYFGAGTRLSVL.

This clonotype was counted ten times or more. The chain carries TRBV12-3 or TRBV12-4 and TRBJ2-7; no clear D gene. Trimming took 5 bases from V and 4 from J, leaving 12 bases between them. This CDR3 has 13 amino acids. CDR3 DNA sequence: TGTGCCAGCAGTGTGCCGGACGGATACGAGCAGTACTTC. Translated, it gives CASSVPDGYEQYF.

V and J are TRBV10-2 and TRBJ2-1; 12 nucleotides line up with TRBD2. The V and J ends lost 0 bases and 6 bases, in that order; junction bases with no gene match: 9. The CDR3 is 18 residues long. The germline V gene encodes CDR1 WSHSY and CDR2 SAAADI. The chain's CDR3 is CASSESGLAGGPRNEQFF. CDR3 in DNA: TGCGCCAGCAGTGAGTCGGGGCTAGCGGGAGGGCCACGCAATGAGCAGTTCTTC.

The chain links TRBV20-1 to TRBJ2-1, with TRBD2 matching over 15 bases. V lost 3 bases to trimming and J lost 3 bases; unmatched junction nucleotides: 9. The CDR3 is made up of 18 amino acids. CDR1 is DFQATT and CDR2 is SNEGSKA in the germline V gene (reference sequence). The CDR3 coding sequence is TGCAGTGCTAGTGGCGGGACTAGCGGGGGGATAATCTACAATGAGCAGTTCTTC. Protein product: CSASGGTSGGIIYNEQFF.

The V call is TRBV18, the J call TRBJ2-3; no reliable D call. Germline V gene lookup returns CDR1 KGHSH and CDR2 LQKENI. The CDR3 runs to 17 residues. V lost 1 base and J lost 4, with 18 bases in between. CDR3 amino acids: CASSPLRNHEGSDTQYF. In DNA form, the CDR3 reads TGTGCCAGCTCACCACTAAGGAACCACGAAGGATCAGATACGCAGTATTTT.

This clonotype was counted many times. V is TRBV7-6 and J is TRBJ2-5; D unresolved. Germline V lookup: CDR1 SGHVS, CDR2 FNYEAQ. The CDR3 is 14 amino acids. Trimming took 2 bases from V and 2 from J, leaving 9 bases between them. CDR3: CASSLLGQQETQYF. In nucleotides, the CDR3 is TGTGCCAGCAGCTTATTGGGTCAACAAGAGACCCAGTACTTC.